A single sample is the source of the 19 T cell receptor beta chains below, sequenced in a study of blood T cell repertoires in COVID-19. Some clones are missing from TCRdb's copy, which holds only in-frame ones; the method was immunoSEQ multiplex PCR. This repertoire shows around 45,000 clones, around 90% found once; its top ten account for under 15%. Material: peripheral blood. All receptors derive from a man older than 75 with acute or convalescent COVID-19.

V gene TRBV6-1 combines with J gene TRBJ1-1; a possible D gene is TRBD1 (6 bases). Germline lookup yields CDR1 MNHNS and CDR2 SASEGT. The CDR3 consists of 15 residues. V dropped 3 bases and J dropped 5 bases, with 16 bases sitting between them. CDR3 sequence (DNA): TGTGCCAGCAGTGACAGGGGTATGCCGAAAACTGAAGCTTTCTTT. This sequence encodes CASSDRGMPKTEAFF.

This rearrangement joins TRBV12-3 or TRBV12-4 to TRBJ1-2; D is undetermined. Deletions cut 3 bases from V and 2 bases from J, with 7 bases between. CDR3 length: 13 residues. CDR3 protein: CASSFRKNYGYTF. DNA of the CDR3: TGTGCCAGCAGTTTCAGGAAAAACTATGGCTACACCTTC.

The rearrangement links TRBV27 to TRBJ2-7, with no clear D. V gave up 3 bases and J gave up 6 bases, with 9 bases separating them. CDR1 and CDR2 (germline): MNHEY, SMNVEV (reference sequence). The CDR3 loop spans 12 amino acids. DNA of the CDR3: TGTGCCAGCAGTTTTGTGGGCTTCGAGCAGTACTTC. Encoded protein: CASSFVGFEQYF.

This rearrangement joins TRBV19 to TRBJ2-2; 9 bases agree with TRBD1. The CDR3 length is 15 residues. Per the germline V gene, CDR1 is LNHDA and CDR2 is SQIVND (reference sequence). V lost 7 bases to trimming and J lost 5 bases; unmatched junction nucleotides: 8. The CDR3 spells CASTPLGQGTGELFF. CDR3 bases: TGTGCCAGTACCCCCCTAGGACAGGGGACCGGGGAGCTGTTTTTT.

The V call is TRBV7-2, the J call TRBJ1-3, with a tentative D call TRBD1 (5 bases). Germline V gives CDR1 SGHTA, CDR2 FQGNSA. The V and J ends lost 4 bases and 0 bases respectively, with 7 bases between them. This CDR3 is 14 amino acids long. CDR3 nucleotides: TGTGCCAGCAGCTCGACAGCCTCTGGAAACACCATATATTTT. Encoded protein: CASSSTASGNTIYF.

The rearrangement links TRBV29-1 to TRBJ2-5, with 10 bases fitting TRBD1. Germline CDR1 SQVTM, CDR2 ANQGSEA. The CDR3 is made up of 13 amino acids. Trimming cost V 7 bases and J 1 base; bases outside gene matches: 3. CDR3 loop: CSARQGAQETQYF. CDR3 bases: TGCAGCGCCCGACAGGGGGCCCAAGAGACCCAGTACTTC.

The J gene is TRBJ2-7, the V gene TRBV5-1; TRBD1 aligns across 7 bases. This CDR3 has 15 amino acids. Germline CDR1 SGHRS, CDR2 YFSETQ. The junction had 9 bases not matched to a gene; V was cut back by 4 bases and J by 2 bases. CDR3 DNA sequence: TGCGCCAGCAGCGCCGGGACAGTCAGGGCCTACGAGCAGTACTTC. It specifies CASSAGTVRAYEQYF.

This chain uses TRBV29-1 with TRBJ2-6, with D tentatively TRBD1 (6 bases). The V gene's germline CDR1 is SQVTM and CDR2 ANQGSEA. Trimming pared 4 bases from V and 0 bases from J, leaving 13 bases between. This CDR3 region has 16 residues. The CDR3 spells CSVGTGLSSGANVLTF. CDR3 nucleotides: TGCAGCGTTGGTACAGGGCTAAGCTCTGGGGCCAACGTCCTGACTTTC.

V and J are TRBV6-5 and TRBJ1-1, with a possible D match to TRBD1 (6 bases). V dropped 6 bases and J dropped 1 base, with 12 bases sitting between them. Germline V gene lookup returns CDR1 MNHEY and CDR2 SVGAGI. CDR3 size: 14 residues. The CDR3 nucleotides read TGTGCCAGCAGAAGGGGGATTGAGAACACTGAAGCTTTCTTT. Protein: CASRRGIENTEAFF.

The rearrangement links TRBV7-9 to TRBJ2-2; weak D call: TRBD2 (6 bases). In germline, CDR1 is SEHNR, CDR2 FQNEAQ (reference sequence). V was pared by 5 bases and J by 5 bases, with 12 bases between. The CDR3 runs to 14 residues. DNA of the CDR3: TGTGCCAGCAGCCCTGCCGGGGGAACCGGGGAGCTGTTTTTT. It encodes CASSPAGGTGELFF.

V usage is TRBV24-1 and J usage is TRBJ2-7; 7 positions agree with TRBD1. Germline CDR1 and CDR2: KGHDR and SFDVKD. Trimming removed 5 bases from V and 3 bases from J; junction bases left unmatched: 9. The CDR3 is made up of 15 amino acids. This chain's CDR3 is CATSGGQADLYEQYF. The CDR3 DNA is TGTGCCACCAGTGGAGGACAGGCAGACCTCTACGAGCAGTACTTC.

The V gene is TRBV28, the J gene TRBJ1-2; D not resolved. Looked up from germline, CDR1 is MDHEN and CDR2 is SYDVKM. This CDR3 is built from 14 residues. Trimming removed 2 bases from V and 8 bases from J, with 15 bases in between. CDR3 nucleotides: TGTGCCAGCAGTTTAATGATAGGAGTCCGGGGCTACACCTTC. Protein product: CASSLMIGVRGYTF.

This clone was counted a single time. The rearrangement uses TRBV4-1 and TRBJ1-2, with D perhaps TRBD1 (5 bases). Germline V gene data show CDR1 as MGHRA and CDR2 as YSYEKL. V lost 1 base, J lost 0 bases, and 21 bases lay in between. The CDR3 contains 19 residues. CDR3 in DNA: TGCGCCAGCAGCCAAGCTTTAAGGTATCTGGGGCGTCCTAACTATGGCTACACCTTC. Encoded protein: CASSQALRYLGRPNYGYTF.

The genes are TRBV5-1 and TRBJ1-1, with D hard to call. This CDR3 is 15 amino acids long. Trimming took off 0 bases at V and 0 bases at J, with 9 bases between the two ends. Germline CDR1 and CDR2: SGHRS and YFSETQ. The CDR3 nucleotides read TGCGCCAGCAGCTTGGGGACTCTCATGAACACTGAAGCTTTCTTT. Translated, it gives CASSLGTLMNTEAFF.

This clone has a handful of counts. V usage is TRBV2 and J usage is TRBJ2-7; 8 positions agree with TRBD1. CDR1 is SNHLY and CDR2 is FYNNEI in the germline V gene. Trimming removed 6 bases from V and 1 base from J; junction bases left unmatched: 8. This CDR3 contains 15 residues. This CDR3 reads CASRLDRAGSYEQYF. The DNA for the CDR3 is TGTGCCAGCAGGTTGGACAGGGCAGGGTCCTACGAGCAGTACTTC.

The chain employs TRBV2 and TRBJ2-1; 11 nucleotides align to TRBD1. This CDR3 is 15 amino acids long. Germline assignment: CDR1 SNHLY and CDR2 FYNNEI. The ends lost 6 bases at V and 2 bases at J; junction bases unmatched: 3. The CDR3 DNA follows: TGTGCCAGCAGAGAGGACAGGGGGCCCTACAATGAGCAGTTCTTC. It translates to CASREDRGPYNEQFF.

The V call is TRBV27, the J call TRBJ1-2; D perhaps matches TRBD1 (5 bases). This CDR3 region has 13 residues. In germline, CDR1 is MNHEY, CDR2 SMNVEV (reference sequence). Trimming took off 8 bases at V and 8 bases at J, with 18 bases between the two ends. The CDR3 protein is CASRQGALEGYTF. The CDR3 DNA reads as TGTGCCAGCCGCCAAGGGGCCCTAGAAGGCTACACCTTC.

This clone has more than one count but fewer than ten. The chain uses TRBV27 and TRBJ2-7, with 9 bases matching TRBD1. The CDR3 length is 14 residues. Germline trimming cut 5 bases from V and 7 bases from J; bases unmatched to any gene: 9. The V gene's germline CDR1 is MNHEY and CDR2 SMNVEV (reference sequence). The CDR3 here is CASSLRTGTGEQYF. The DNA of the CDR3 is TGTGCCAGCAGTCTAAGGACCGGGACAGGGGAGCAGTACTTC.

V usage is TRBV30 and J usage is TRBJ2-5; possibly TRBD1 for D (6 bases). CDR3 length: 12 amino acids. Germline V CDR1 and CDR2: GTSNPN, SVGIG (reference sequence). Trimming cost V 4 bases and J 2 bases, with 8 bases left between them. CDR3 DNA: TGTGCCTGGACGGGACAACAAGAGACCCAGTACTTC. Translating it yields CAWTGQQETQYF. The full variable domain, its missing parts supplied by reference TRBV30 and TRBJ2-5, is SQTIHQWPATLVQPVGSPLSLECTVEGTSNPNLYWYRQAAGRGLQLLFYSVGIGQISSEVPQNLSASRPQDRQFILSSKKLLLSDSGFYLCAWTGQQETQYFGPGTRLLVL.